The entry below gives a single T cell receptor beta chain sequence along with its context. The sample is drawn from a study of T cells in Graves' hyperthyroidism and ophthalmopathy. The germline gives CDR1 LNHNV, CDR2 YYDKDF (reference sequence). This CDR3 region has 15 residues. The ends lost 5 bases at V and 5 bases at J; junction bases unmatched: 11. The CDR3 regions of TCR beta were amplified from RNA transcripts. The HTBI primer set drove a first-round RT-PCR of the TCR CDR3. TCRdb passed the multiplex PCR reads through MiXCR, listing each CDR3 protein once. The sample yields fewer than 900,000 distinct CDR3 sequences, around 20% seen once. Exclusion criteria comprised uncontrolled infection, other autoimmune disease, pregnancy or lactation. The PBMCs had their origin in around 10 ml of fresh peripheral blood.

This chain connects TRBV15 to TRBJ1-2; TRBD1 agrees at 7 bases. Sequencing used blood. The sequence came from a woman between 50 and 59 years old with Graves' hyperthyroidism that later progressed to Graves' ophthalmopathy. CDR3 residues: CATSGGDSGRYGYTF. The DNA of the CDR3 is TGTGCCACCAGCGGAGGGGACAGCGGGCGATATGGCTACACCTTC.